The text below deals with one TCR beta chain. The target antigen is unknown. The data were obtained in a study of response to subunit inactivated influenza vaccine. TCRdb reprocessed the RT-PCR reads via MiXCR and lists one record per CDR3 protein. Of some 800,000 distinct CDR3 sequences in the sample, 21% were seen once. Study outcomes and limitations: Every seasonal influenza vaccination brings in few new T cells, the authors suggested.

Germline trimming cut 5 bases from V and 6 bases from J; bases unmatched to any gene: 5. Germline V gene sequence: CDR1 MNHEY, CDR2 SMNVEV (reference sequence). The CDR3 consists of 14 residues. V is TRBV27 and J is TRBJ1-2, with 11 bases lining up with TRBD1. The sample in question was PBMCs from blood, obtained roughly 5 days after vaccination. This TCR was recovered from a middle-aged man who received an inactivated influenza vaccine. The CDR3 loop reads CASSPMGQGDGYTF. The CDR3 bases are TGTGCCAGCAGTCCGATGGGACAGGGGGATGGCTACACCTTC.